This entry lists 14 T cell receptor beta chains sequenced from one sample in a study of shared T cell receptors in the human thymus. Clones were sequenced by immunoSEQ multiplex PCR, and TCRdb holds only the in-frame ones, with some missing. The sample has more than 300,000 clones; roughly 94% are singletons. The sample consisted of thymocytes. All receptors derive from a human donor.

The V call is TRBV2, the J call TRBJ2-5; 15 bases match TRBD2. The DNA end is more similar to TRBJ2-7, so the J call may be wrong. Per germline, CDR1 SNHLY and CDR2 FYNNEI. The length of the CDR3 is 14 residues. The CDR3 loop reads CASREGLAGGEQYF. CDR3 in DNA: TGTGCCAGCAGGGAGGGACTAGCGGGAGGCGAGCAGTACTTC.

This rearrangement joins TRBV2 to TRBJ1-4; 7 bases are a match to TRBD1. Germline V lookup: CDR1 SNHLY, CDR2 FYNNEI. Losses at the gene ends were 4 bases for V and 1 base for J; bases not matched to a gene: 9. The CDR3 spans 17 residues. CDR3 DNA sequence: TGTGCCAGCAGTGGACAGACAGGGATGAGAACTAATGAAAAACTGTTTTTT. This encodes CASSGQTGMRTNEKLFF.

CDR3 loop: CAWSGGEWIPYEQYF. The CDR3 DNA reads as TGTGCCTGGAGTGGGGGGGAGTGGATCCCCTACGAGCAGTACTTC. The chain recombines TRBV30 with TRBJ2-7; D may be TRBD2 (6 bases). This CDR3 is built from 15 residues. V gave up 1 base and J gave up 2 bases, with 15 bases separating them. Germline-derived CDR1 and CDR2 are GTSNPN and SVGIG (reference sequence).

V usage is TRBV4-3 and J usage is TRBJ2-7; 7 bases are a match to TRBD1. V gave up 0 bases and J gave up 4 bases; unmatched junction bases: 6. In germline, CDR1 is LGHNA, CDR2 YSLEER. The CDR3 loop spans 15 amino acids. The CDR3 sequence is CASSQDRQGEYEQYF. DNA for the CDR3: TGCGCCAGCAGCCAAGATCGACAGGGAGAGTACGAGCAGTACTTC.

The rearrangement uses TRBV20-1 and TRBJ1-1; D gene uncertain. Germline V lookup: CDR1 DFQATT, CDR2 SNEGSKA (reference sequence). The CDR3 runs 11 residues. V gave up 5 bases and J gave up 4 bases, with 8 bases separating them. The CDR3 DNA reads TGCAGTGCTGGGTGGGGCACTGAAGCTTTCTTT. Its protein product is CSAGWGTEAFF.

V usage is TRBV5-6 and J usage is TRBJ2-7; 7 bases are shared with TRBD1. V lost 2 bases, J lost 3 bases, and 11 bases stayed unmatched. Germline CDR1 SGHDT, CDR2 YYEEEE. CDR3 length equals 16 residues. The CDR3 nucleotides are TGTGCCAGCAGCTTAGCTGGGACAGAGGGTTTCTACGAGCAGTACTTC. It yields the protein CASSLAGTEGFYEQYF.

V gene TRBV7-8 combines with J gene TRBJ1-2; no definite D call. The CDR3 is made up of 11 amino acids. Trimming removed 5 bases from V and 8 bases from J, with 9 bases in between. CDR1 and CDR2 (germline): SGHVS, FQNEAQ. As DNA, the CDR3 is TGTGCCAGCAGCCCTCCTGGGGGCTACACCTTC. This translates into CASSPPGGYTF.

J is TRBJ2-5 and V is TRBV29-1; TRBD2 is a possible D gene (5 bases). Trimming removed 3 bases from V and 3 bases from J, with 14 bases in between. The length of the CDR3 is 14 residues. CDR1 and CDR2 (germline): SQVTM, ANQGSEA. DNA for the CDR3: TGCAGCGTTGAGGGAGAGGACGGAAAAGAGACCCAGTACTTC. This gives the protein CSVEGEDGKETQYF.

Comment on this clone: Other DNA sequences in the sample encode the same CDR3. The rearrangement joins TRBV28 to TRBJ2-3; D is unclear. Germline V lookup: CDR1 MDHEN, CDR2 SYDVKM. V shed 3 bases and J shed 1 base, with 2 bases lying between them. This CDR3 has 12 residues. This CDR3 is CASSFRTDTQYF. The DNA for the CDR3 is TGTGCCAGCAGTTTCCGCACAGATACGCAGTATTTT.

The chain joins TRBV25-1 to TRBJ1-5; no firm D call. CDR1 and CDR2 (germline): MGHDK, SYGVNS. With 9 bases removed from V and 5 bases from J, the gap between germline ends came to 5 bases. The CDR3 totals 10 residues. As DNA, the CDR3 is TGTGCCAGTCTTTATCAGCCCCAGCATTTT. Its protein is CASLYQPQHF.

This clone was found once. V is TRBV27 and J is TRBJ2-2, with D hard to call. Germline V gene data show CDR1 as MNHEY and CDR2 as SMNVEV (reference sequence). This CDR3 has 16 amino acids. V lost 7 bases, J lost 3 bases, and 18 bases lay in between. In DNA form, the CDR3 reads TGTGCCAGCACGGAACCCCGGATGTTACACACCGGGGAGCTGTTTTTT. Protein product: CASTEPRMLHTGELFF.

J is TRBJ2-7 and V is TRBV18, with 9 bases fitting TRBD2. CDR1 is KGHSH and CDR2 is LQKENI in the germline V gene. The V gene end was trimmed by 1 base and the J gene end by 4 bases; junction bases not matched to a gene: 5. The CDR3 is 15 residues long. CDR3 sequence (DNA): TGTGCCAGCTCACCACTGACTAGCGGCTTATACGAGCAGTACTTC. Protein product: CASSPLTSGLYEQYF.

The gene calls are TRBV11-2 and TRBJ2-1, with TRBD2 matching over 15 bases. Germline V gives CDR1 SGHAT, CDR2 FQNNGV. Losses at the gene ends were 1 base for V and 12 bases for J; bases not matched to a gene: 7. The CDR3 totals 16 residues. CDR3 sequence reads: CASSLVWTSGRAPQFF. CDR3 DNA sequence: TGTGCCAGCAGCTTAGTGTGGACTAGCGGGAGGGCACCGCAGTTCTTC.

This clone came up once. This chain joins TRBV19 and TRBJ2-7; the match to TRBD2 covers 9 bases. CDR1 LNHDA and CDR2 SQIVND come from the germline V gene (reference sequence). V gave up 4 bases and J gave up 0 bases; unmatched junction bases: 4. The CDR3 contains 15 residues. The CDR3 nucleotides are TGTGCCAGTAGTACCCAGCGGGAGGCCTCCTACGAGCAGTACTTC. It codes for CASSTQREASYEQYF.